These T cell receptor beta chains were read from a single sample in a study of CXCR4 blockade with PD-1 therapy in pancreatic cancer. The data were produced by immunoSEQ multiplex PCR, yet TCRdb's version contains in-frame clones alone and is incomplete. This table holds roughly 1,500 clones, roughly 39% found once. Material for sequencing was tumor tissue. These TCRs come from a human donor with pancreatic ductal adenocarcinoma. Each CDR3 is given with its conserved first and last residue. D genes are given only for firm matches.

j_call v_call d_call cdr3_aa
TRBJ1-4 TRBV11-3 TRBD1 CASSLAGQSNEKLFF
TRBJ1-4 TRBV5-1 TRBD1 CASSLDTGEEKLFF
TRBJ2-2 TRBV11-3 TRBD1 CASSLQGAFTGELFF
TRBJ1-1 TRBV1 . CASSQVKGTNTEAFF
TRBJ1-2 TRBV6-8 . CASSSPRGQYFGYTF
TRBJ1-1 TRBV28 TRBD1 CATCFGTGFAFF
TRBJ2-1 TRBV6-8 . CATSPPSSYNEQFF
TRBJ2-5 TRBV30 . CALPGASQETQYF
TRBJ1-5 TRBV19 TRBD1 CASSVGQNQPQHF
TRBJ2-1 TRBV2 . CASLQGGINEQFF
TRBJ2-1 TRBV28 . CASRVDRTSWNNEQFF
TRBJ2-7 TRBV15 TRBD2 CATSRALAGGEQYF
TRBJ2-7 TRBV19 . CASSMGITYEQYF
TRBJ1-5 TRBV15 . CATSRDQRVRPQHF
TRBJ2-3 TRBV29-1 TRBD2 CSVVSGGVSDTQYF
TRBJ2-2 TRBV11-3 TRBD2 CASSALAGAVTGELFF
TRBJ2-5 TRBV6-8 . CASSYSRETQYF
TRBJ2-2 TRBV4-1 . CASSQGAGVPGELFF
TRBJ2-1 TRBV30 . CAWTAGTYNEQFF
TRBJ1-1 TRBV29-1 TRBD1 CSARGVMNTEAFF
TRBJ1-2 TRBV11-3 TRBD1 CASSRVGQENYGYTF
TRBJ1-2 TRBV29-1 . CSVEDRAVEGGYTF
TRBJ1-1 TRBV18 . CASSPNEGTEAFF
TRBJ2-3 TRBV7-6 TRBD1 CASSTDRGGGTQYF
TRBJ1-1 TRBV6-8 . CASSSGGAEAFF
TRBJ2-5 TRBV19 TRBD1 CASGQGRETQYF
TRBJ2-1 TRBV19 TRBD2 CASSKTSGDYNEQFF
TRBJ2-1 TRBV19 . CASTLRGGTWQFF
TRBJ1-1 TRBV18 TRBD1 CASSPRTGGNTEAFF
TRBJ1-2 TRBV30 . CALRQFLNYGYTF
TRBJ1-1 TRBV18 . CASSTWNTEAFF
TRBJ2-2 TRBV19 . CASSTDQSGELFF
TRBJ2-5 TRBV19 . CASSIELAGETQYF
TRBJ1-1 TRBV6-8 . CASQGVLNTEAFF
TRBJ2-5 TRBV18 TRBD1 CASSPPTGEETQYF
TRBJ2-6 TRBV18 . CASSPDSSGANVLTF
TRBJ2-2 TRBV6-8 . CASSPKMAGELFF
TRBJ1-1 TRBV7-7 TRBD1 CASSLNPTGLNTEAFF
TRBJ1-2 TRBV28 TRBD1 CASRGTGGVYGYTF
TRBJ2-1 TRBV6-8 . CASSDGGTPITKQFF
TRBJ2-2 TRBV4-1 TRBD2 CASSSGTSRTGELFF
TRBJ1-2 TRBV6-1 . CAISEAGVYGYTF
TRBJ1-1 TRBV4-1 . CASSQPRLVVGQEAFF
TRBJ2-1 TRBV29-1 TRBD2 CSVEDPGLAVYNEQFF
TRBJ1-2 TRBV29-1 TRBD1 CSVVGPGGIGYTF
TRBJ2-1 TRBV19 TRBD2 CASSIGGVNEQFF